This T cell receptor (beta chain) originates from a study of CD8 T cells in ankylosing spondylitis. Each CDR3 protein is one row after TCRdb ran MiXCR on the 5' RACE reads. The sample includes under 250,000 distinct CDR3 sequences, around 10% seen only once; the top ten take around 7%. This CDR3 spans 13 amino acids. The V and J ends lost 0 bases and 5 bases respectively, with 10 bases between them. Germline loops: CDR1 DFQATT, CDR2 SNEGSKA (reference sequence). This clonotype has a count of ten or more. What it binds is not known. Study-wide results and limits: Disease-linked clones displayed a CD8+ phenotype and appeared relatively rarely in peripheral blood.

The specimen was blood, either unsorted or a sorted T cell fraction (not recorded which). The V call is TRBV20-1, the J call TRBJ2-5, with a weak D call TRBD1 (6 bases). This clonotype was obtained from a male donor with ankylosing spondylitis or in good health (not recorded which). CDR3 nucleotide sequence: TGCAGTGCTAGAGATCAGGGGATGGAGACCCAGTACTTC. The encoded protein is CSARDQGMETQYF.